The T cell receptor (beta chain) described here comes from a study of identical twins. TCRdb analysed the 5' RACE reads with MiXCR anew, one entry per CDR3 protein. The table includes approximately 210,000 distinct CDR3 sequences, approximately 9% detected once. The CDR3 is made up of 15 amino acids. Germline values: CDR1 LGHDT, CDR2 YNNKEL (reference sequence). Trimming removed 1 base from V and 0 bases from J, with 6 bases in between. The source material was memory (CD45RO+) T cells sorted from blood. The receptor was derived from a woman between 18 and 30 years old in good health. V gene TRBV3-1 combines with J gene TRBJ2-2; unclear D gene. The DNA of the CDR3 is TGTGCCAGCAGCCAAGGATTTACGAACACCGGGGAGCTGTTTTTT. Encoded protein: CASSQGFTNTGELFF.